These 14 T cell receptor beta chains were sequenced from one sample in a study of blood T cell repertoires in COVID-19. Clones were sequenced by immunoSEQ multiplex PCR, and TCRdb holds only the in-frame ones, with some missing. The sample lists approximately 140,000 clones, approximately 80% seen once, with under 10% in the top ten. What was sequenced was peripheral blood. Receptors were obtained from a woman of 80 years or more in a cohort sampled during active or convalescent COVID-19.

The CDR3 loop reads CASSLRGSNQPQHF. CDR3 DNA sequence: TGTGCCAGCAGTTTAAGGGGAAGCAATCAGCCCCAGCATTTT. This chain uses TRBV27 with TRBJ1-5, with TRBD1 as a possible D gene (5 bases). This CDR3 is built from 14 residues. Germline CDR1 MNHEY, CDR2 SMNVEV (reference sequence). Trimming took off 2 bases at V and 1 base at J, with 6 bases between the two ends.

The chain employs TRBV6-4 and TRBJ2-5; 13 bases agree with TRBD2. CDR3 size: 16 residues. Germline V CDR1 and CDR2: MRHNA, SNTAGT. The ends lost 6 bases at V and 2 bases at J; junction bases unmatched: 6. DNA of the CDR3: TGTGCCAGCAGCCGACTAGCGGGGGGCCCTCAAGAGACCCAGTACTTC. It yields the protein CASSRLAGGPQETQYF.

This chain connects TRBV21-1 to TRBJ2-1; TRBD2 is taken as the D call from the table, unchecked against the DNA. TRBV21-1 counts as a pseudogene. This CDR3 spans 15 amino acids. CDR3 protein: CASNFPIRVYNEQFF. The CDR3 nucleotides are TGTGCCAGCAACTTCCCCATTCGGGTCTACAATGAGCAGTTCTTC.

The CDR3 is CASSQGGGLGATGLANYGYTF. In DNA, the CDR3 is TGTGCCAGCAGCCAAGGAGGGGGGTTGGGGGCGACAGGACTAGCTAACTATGGCTACACCTTC. The chain joins TRBV4-2 to TRBJ1-2, with a weak D call TRBD1 (6 bases). Trimming took 1 base from V and 0 from J, leaving 27 bases between them. The germline gives CDR1 LGHNA, CDR2 YNFKEQ. The CDR3 length is 21 residues.

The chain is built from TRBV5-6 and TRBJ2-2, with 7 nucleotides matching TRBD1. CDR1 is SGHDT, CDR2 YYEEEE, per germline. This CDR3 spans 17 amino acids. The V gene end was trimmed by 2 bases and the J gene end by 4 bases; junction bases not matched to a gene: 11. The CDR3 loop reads CASSFLLRDRSTGELFF. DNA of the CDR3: TGTGCCAGCAGCTTTCTCTTAAGGGACAGATCCACCGGGGAGCTGTTTTTT.

The CDR3 DNA follows: TGTGCCTGGAGTGAGGGGTTGATTAGCAATCAGCCCCAGCATTTT. Its protein product is CAWSEGLISNQPQHF. The chain is built from TRBV30 and TRBJ1-5, with D perhaps matching TRBD1 (5 bases). This CDR3 contains 15 residues. V was pared by 1 base and J by 0 bases, with 10 bases between. CDR1 GTSNPN and CDR2 SVGIG come from the germline V gene (reference sequence).

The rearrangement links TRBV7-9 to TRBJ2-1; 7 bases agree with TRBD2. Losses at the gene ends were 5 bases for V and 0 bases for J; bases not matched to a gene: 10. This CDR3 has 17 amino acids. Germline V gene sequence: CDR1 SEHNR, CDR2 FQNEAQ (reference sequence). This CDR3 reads CASSARAGTTSYNEQFF. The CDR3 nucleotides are TGTGCCAGCAGCGCCCGAGCGGGAACCACCTCCTACAATGAGCAGTTCTTC.

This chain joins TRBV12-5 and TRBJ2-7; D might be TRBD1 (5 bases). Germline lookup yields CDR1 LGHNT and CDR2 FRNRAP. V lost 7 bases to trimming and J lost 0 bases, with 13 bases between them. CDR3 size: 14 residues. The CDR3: CASVQGASSYEQYF. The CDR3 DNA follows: TGTGCTAGTGTCCAAGGGGCCTCCTCCTACGAGCAGTACTTC.

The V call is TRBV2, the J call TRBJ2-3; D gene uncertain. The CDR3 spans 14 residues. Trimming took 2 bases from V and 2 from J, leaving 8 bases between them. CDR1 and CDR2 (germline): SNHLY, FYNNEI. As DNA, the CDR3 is TGTGCCAGCAGTGAATCCGAGGTCACAGATACGCAGTATTTT. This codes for CASSESEVTDTQYF. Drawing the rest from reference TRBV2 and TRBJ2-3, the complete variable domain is EPEVTQTPSHQVTQMGQEVILRCVPISNHLYFYWYRQILGQKVEFLVSFYNNEISEKSEIFDDQFSVERPDGSNFTLKIRSTKLEDSAMYFCASSESEVTDTQYFGPGTRLTVL.

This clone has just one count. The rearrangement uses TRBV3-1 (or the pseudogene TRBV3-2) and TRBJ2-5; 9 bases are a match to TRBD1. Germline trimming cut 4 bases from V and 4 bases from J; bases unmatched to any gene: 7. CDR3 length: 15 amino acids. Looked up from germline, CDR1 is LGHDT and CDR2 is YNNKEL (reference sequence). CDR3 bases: TGTGCCAGCAGCCTCCGGACAGGGGATAGAGAGACCCAGTACTTC. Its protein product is CASSLRTGDRETQYF.

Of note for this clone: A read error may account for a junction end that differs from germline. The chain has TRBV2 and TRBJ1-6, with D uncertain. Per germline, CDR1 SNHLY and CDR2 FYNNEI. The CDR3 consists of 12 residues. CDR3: CASREGDSPLHF. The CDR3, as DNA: TGTGCCAGCAGAGAAGGCGATTCACCCCTCCACTTT.

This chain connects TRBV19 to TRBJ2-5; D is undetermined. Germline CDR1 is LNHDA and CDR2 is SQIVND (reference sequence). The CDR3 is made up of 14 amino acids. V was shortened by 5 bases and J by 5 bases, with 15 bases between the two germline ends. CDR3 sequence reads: CASSLTGPGETQYF. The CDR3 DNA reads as TGTGCCAGTAGTTTGACGGGTCCTGGGGAGACCCAGTACTTC.

The CDR3 region is CASSRVEGETQYF. Written as DNA, the CDR3 is TGTGCCAGCAGTCGGGTTGAGGGAGAGACCCAGTACTTC. The V call is TRBV6-6, the J call TRBJ2-5, with D possibly TRBD2 on 5 matching bases. Germline-derived CDR1 and CDR2 are MNHNY and SVGAGI (reference sequence). V lost 5 bases to trimming and J lost 4 bases, with 11 bases between them. This CDR3 is 13 amino acids long.

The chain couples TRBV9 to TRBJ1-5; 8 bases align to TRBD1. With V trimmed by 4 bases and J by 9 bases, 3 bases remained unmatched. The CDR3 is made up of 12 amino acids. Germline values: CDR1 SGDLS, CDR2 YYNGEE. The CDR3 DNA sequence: TGTGCCAGCAGCCTTGACAGGGGGCCCCAGCATTTT. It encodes CASSLDRGPQHF. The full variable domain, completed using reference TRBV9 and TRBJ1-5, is DSGVTQTPKHLITATGQRVTLRCSPRSGDLSVYWYQQSLDQGLQFLIQYYNGEERAKGNILERFSAQQFPDLHSELNLSSLELGDSALYFCASSLDRGPQHFGDGTRLSIL.